The following is a T cell receptor beta chain sequence with its context. The sample comes from a study of blood T cell repertoires in COVID-19. Study context: Acute and convalescent COVID-19 samples came from the United States, Italy and Spain.

As processed by the authors: Reference gene primer amplification gave nucleated cell count estimates. The method was immunoSEQ multiplex PCR; TCRdb's version includes in-frame clones alone and lacks a portion of them. V and J calls and clone size are as listed in that table; D and trimming were resolved from the DNA. The sample shows some 240,000 clones, 75% to 85% of them seen only once. The length of the CDR3 is 11 residues. Deletions cut 7 bases from V and 13 bases from J, with 19 bases between. Germline V gene lookup returns CDR1 DFQATT and CDR2 SNEGSKA (reference sequence). The source is a woman in her sixties or seventies with COVID-19, enrolled during active disease. Sample: peripheral blood. The chain links TRBV20-1 to TRBJ1-2, with D unclear. CDR3 sequence reads: CSGYDEEGRTF. CDR3 nucleotides: TGCAGTGGGTATGATGAGGAGGGTCGCACCTTC.